This passage covers 20 T cell receptor beta chains from one sample sequenced in a study of shared clonotypes between healthy human individuals. Some clones are missing from TCRdb's copy, which holds only in-frame ones; the method was immunoSEQ multiplex PCR. The sample has 450,000 to 600,000 clones, roughly 78% seen once. The source material was PBMCs. The receptors were sampled from a woman aged 40 to 50 in good health. Some clones in this sample may be carry-over from other donors' samples.

This clone turned up a few times. The chain has TRBV9 and TRBJ2-2; either TRBD1 or TRBD2 may fit D (5 bases each). V dropped 3 bases and J dropped 5 bases, with 8 bases sitting between them. CDR1 and CDR2 from the germline V gene are SGDLS and YYNGEE. The CDR3 runs 13 residues. The CDR3 is CASSGGDTGELFF. The CDR3 DNA is TGTGCCAGCAGCGGAGGGGATACCGGGGAGCTGTTTTTT.

Only one count was recorded for this clone. The chain couples TRBV30 to TRBJ1-1; D possibly corresponds to TRBD1 (5 bases). There are 14 residues in the CDR3. Trimming left V 4 bases short and J 6 bases short, with 18 bases between. Germline V gives CDR1 GTSNPN, CDR2 SVGIG (reference sequence). The CDR3 nucleotides read TGTGCCTGGATTATTTCGGCGACAGCCGCTGAAGCTTTCTTT. The encoded protein is CAWIISATAAEAFF.

V usage is TRBV6-6 and J usage is TRBJ1-1; maybe TRBD1 (6 bases). In germline, CDR1 is MNHNY, CDR2 SVGAGI (reference sequence). This CDR3 comprises 15 residues. The V and J ends lost 2 bases and 2 bases respectively, with 12 bases between them. The CDR3 loop reads CASSYRDTVNTEAFF. Written as DNA, the CDR3 is TGTGCCAGCAGTTACCGGGACACGGTTAACACTGAAGCTTTCTTT.

This chain connects TRBV18 to TRBJ1-2, with 9 positions matching TRBD1. The CDR3 covers 14 residues. V lost 4 bases to trimming and J lost 7 bases; unmatched junction nucleotides: 7. CDR1 is KGHSH, CDR2 LQKENI, per germline. CDR3 sequence: CASSRDRETSGYTF. In DNA form, the CDR3 reads TGTGCCAGCTCACGGGACAGGGAAACTTCTGGCTACACCTTC.

This chain links TRBV7-3 with TRBJ1-1, with D possibly matching TRBD1 (5 bases). The V gene's germline CDR1 is SGHTA and CDR2 FQGTGA. Trimming removed 0 bases from V and 2 bases from J, with 10 bases in between. The CDR3 is 15 residues long. The CDR3: CASSLTGGVNTEAFF. In DNA form, the CDR3 reads TGTGCCAGCAGCTTAACGGGGGGAGTTAACACTGAAGCTTTCTTT.

The CDR3 nucleotides are TGTGCCAGCAGCTTAGTTCGGGTAGCCTACAATGAGCAGTTCTTC. Translated, it gives CASSLVRVAYNEQFF. This chain links TRBV7-9 with TRBJ2-1; the D is unclear. Looked up from germline, CDR1 is SEHNR and CDR2 is FQNEAQ (reference sequence). This CDR3 has 15 residues. V was cut by 1 base and J by 2 bases, with 9 bases left in between.

This sequence joins TRBV6-1 and TRBJ2-1; D is possibly TRBD1 (6 bases). The germline gives CDR1 MNHNS, CDR2 SASEGT. The CDR3 loop spans 16 amino acids. The V gene lost 0 bases and the J gene lost 7 bases, with 16 bases spanning the gap. CDR3 sequence reads: CASSEALGQSSNEQFF. CDR3 coding DNA: TGTGCCAGCAGTGAAGCTTTAGGACAGTCGTCGAATGAGCAGTTCTTC.

As for this clone: One end of the junction fails to match germline, which may point to a read error. V usage is TRBV5-4 and J usage is TRBJ2-1; 8 bases match TRBD2. CDR1 and CDR2 (germline): SGHNT, YYREEE (reference sequence). CDR3 length: 16 amino acids. This chain's CDR3 is CASSFYLAGSSNEQFF. CDR3 bases: TGTGCCAGCAGCTTCTACCTAGCGGGCTCCTCCAATGAGCAGTTCTTC.

CDR3 protein: CASSPSGSAFYEQYF. The CDR3 DNA reads TGTGCCAGCAGCCCTAGCGGGAGTGCTTTCTACGAGCAGTACTTC. This chain links TRBV7-2 with TRBJ2-7, with 10 bases matching TRBD2. Germline lookup yields CDR1 SGHTA and CDR2 FQGNSA. The V segment lost 5 bases and the J segment 3 bases; nucleotides outside the gene matches: 7. The CDR3 loop spans 15 amino acids. Based on the CDR3 plus reference TRBV7-2 and TRBJ2-7, the full variable domain is GAGVSQSPSNKVTEKGKDVELRCDPISGHTALYWYRQSLGQGLEFLIYFQGNSAPDKSGLPSDRFSAERTGGSVSTLTIQRTQQEDSAVYLCASSPSGSAFYEQYFGPGTRLTVT.

The J gene is TRBJ2-5, the V gene TRBV19; 11 positions agree with TRBD2. The end of the DNA fits TRBJ2-7 better, so the J call may be wrong. Germline-derived CDR1 and CDR2 are LNHDA and SQIVND (reference sequence). This CDR3 contains 14 residues. The CDR3 DNA follows: TGTGCCAGTAGTATGACTAGCGGGACCTACGAGCAGTACTTC. Protein product: CASSMTSGTYEQYF.

The V and J genes are TRBV5-1 and TRBJ2-5; the D gene is possibly TRBD1 (6 bases). The CDR3 runs to 16 residues. V was pared by 0 bases and J by 7 bases, with 19 bases between. The germline CDR1 and CDR2 sequences are SGHRS and YFSETQ. The DNA of the CDR3 is TGCGCCAGCAGCTTGGCTGGCAGGGGACACTCGGGGACCCAGTACTTC. Its protein product is CASSLAGRGHSGTQYF.

As for this clone: This same CDR3 is encoded by further DNA sequences in the sample. The rearrangement joins TRBV19 to TRBJ2-1; 9 nucleotides align to TRBD1. The CDR3 runs to 11 residues. Germline CDR1 is LNHDA and CDR2 is SQIVND (reference sequence). Trimming cost V 9 bases and J 8 bases; bases outside gene matches: 2. CDR3: CASDRGYEQFF. The CDR3 DNA is TGTGCCAGCGACAGGGGGTATGAGCAGTTCTTC.

The gene calls are TRBV7-6 and TRBJ2-7; D not certain. The CDR3 extends over 13 amino acids. V shed 4 bases and J shed 2 bases, with 9 bases lying between them. Germline CDR1 is SGHVS and CDR2 is FNYEAQ. The CDR3 DNA is TGTGCCAGCAGCTGGGGAACTCCCTACGAGCAGTACTTC. Translating gives CASSWGTPYEQYF. The variable domain in full, completed from reference TRBV7-6 and TRBJ2-7, reads GAGVSQSPRYKVTKRGQDVALRCDPISGHVSLYWYRQALGQGPEFLTYFNYEAQQDKSGLPNDRFSAERPEGSISTLTIQRTEQRDSAMYRCASSWGTPYEQYFGPGTRLTVT.

Of note for this clone: Just one base apart from a much larger clone, this may be a read error. The chain has TRBV5-6 and TRBJ2-2; TRBD1 might be the D (5 bases). The ends were cut back, 4 bases at V and 3 bases at J, with 16 bases in the middle. The CDR3 contains 16 residues. The V gene's germline CDR1 is SGHDT and CDR2 YYEEEE. DNA of the CDR3: TGTGCCAGCAGCCGCATAACAGCCAGGGACACCGGGGAGCTGTTTTTT. Translating gives CASSRITARDTGELFF.

This chain links TRBV7-9 with TRBJ2-5; the D gene is possibly TRBD2 (5 bases). Trimming removed 3 bases from V and 4 bases from J, with 15 bases in between. Germline V gives CDR1 SEHNR, CDR2 FQNEAQ (reference sequence). This CDR3 contains 15 residues. The CDR3 loop reads CASSFGTTRGETQYF. In DNA form, the CDR3 reads TGTGCCAGCAGCTTTGGAACGACTCGGGGAGAGACCCAGTACTTC. Supplemented by reference TRBV7-9 and TRBJ2-5, the full variable domain reads DTGVSQNPRHKITKRGQNVTFRCDPISEHNRLYWYRQTLGQGPEFLTYFQNEAQLEKSRLLSDRFSAERPKGSFSTLEIQRTEQGDSAMYLCASSFGTTRGETQYFGPGTRLLVL.

In this sample, this clone turned up a few times. Other DNA sequences of this sample code for an identical CDR3. The chain combines TRBV14 with TRBJ1-1, with 7 bases fitting TRBD1. The CDR3 length is 15 residues. V was pared by 3 bases and J by 3 bases, with 7 bases of the junction left unmatched. Germline lookup yields CDR1 SGHDN and CDR2 FVKESK. The CDR3 spells CASSHPRQGDTEAFF. CDR3 nucleotides: TGTGCCAGCAGCCATCCCCGGCAGGGGGACACTGAAGCTTTCTTT.

The rearrangement joins TRBV6-6 to TRBJ2-7, with 9 bases identical to TRBD2. The germline V gene encodes CDR1 MNHNY and CDR2 SVGAGI (reference sequence). V was pared by 4 bases and J by 3 bases, with 4 bases of the junction left unmatched. This CDR3 is built from 14 residues. CDR3 in amino acids: CASSLAGVDYEQYF. The CDR3 nucleotides read TGTGCCAGCAGTTTAGCGGGAGTTGACTACGAGCAGTACTTC.

The chain recombines TRBV10-3 with TRBJ2-2, with 7 bases that match TRBD1. Losses at the gene ends were 4 bases for V and 9 bases for J; bases not matched to a gene: 8. The CDR3 is 14 amino acids. Germline loops: CDR1 ENHRY, CDR2 SYGVKD. The CDR3 loop is CAISGTGEIRELFF. The CDR3 DNA is TGTGCCATCAGTGGAACAGGGGAAATCAGGGAGCTGTTTTTT.

This chain joins TRBV7-9 and TRBJ1-1, with D possibly matching TRBD1 (6 bases). This CDR3 is 14 amino acids long. V was pared by 5 bases and J by 4 bases, with 14 bases between. Per the germline V gene, CDR1 is SEHNR and CDR2 is FQNEAQ (reference sequence). The CDR3 region is CASSHGTLATEAFF. CDR3 DNA: TGTGCCAGCAGCCACGGGACATTAGCCACTGAAGCTTTCTTT.

The chain combines TRBV30 with TRBJ2-7, with 9 bases that match TRBD2. The CDR3 runs to 16 residues. Trimming took 0 bases from V and 4 from J; bases not matched to a gene: 10. Germline V gene data show CDR1 as GTSNPN and CDR2 as SVGIG (reference sequence). CDR3: CAWSVVASGAFYEQYF. In DNA form, the CDR3 reads TGTGCCTGGAGTGTAGTGGCTAGCGGGGCATTTTACGAGCAGTACTTC.